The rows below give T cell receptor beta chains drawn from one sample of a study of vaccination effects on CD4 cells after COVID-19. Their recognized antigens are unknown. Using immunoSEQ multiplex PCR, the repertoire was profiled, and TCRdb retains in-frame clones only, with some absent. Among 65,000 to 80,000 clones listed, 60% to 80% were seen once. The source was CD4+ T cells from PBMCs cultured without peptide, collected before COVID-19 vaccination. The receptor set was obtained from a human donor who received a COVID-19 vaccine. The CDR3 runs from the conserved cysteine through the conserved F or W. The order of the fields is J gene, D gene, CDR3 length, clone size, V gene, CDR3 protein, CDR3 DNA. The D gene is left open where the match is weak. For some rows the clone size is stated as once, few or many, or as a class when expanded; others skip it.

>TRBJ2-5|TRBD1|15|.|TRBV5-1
CASSLGMGQQETQYF
TGCGCCAGCAGCTTGGGTATGGGACAGCAAGAGACCCAGTACTTC
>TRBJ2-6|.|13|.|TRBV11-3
CASSLDRTNVLTF
TGTGCCAGCAGCTTAGATAGGACCAACGTCCTGACTTTC
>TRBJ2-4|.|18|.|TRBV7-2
CASSSQGPGDLAKNIQYF
TGTGCCAGCAGCTCCCAGGGGCCCGGCGATCTAGCCAAAAACATTCAGTACTTC
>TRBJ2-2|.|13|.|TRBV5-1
CASSPEGTGELFF
TGCGCCAGCTCCCCAGAGGGTACCGGGGAGCTGTTTTTT
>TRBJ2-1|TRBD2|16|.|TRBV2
CASTLDGGGTYNEQFF
TGTGCCAGCACCTTAGACGGCGGGGGAACCTACAATGAGCAGTTCTTC
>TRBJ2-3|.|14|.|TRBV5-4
CASSFRAEGDTQYF
TGTGCCAGCAGCTTTCGGGCGGAGGGGGATACGCAGTATTTT
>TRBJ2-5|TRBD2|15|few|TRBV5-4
CASSLVGGGQETQYF
TGTGCCAGCAGCTTGGTGGGCGGGGGCCAAGAGACCCAGTACTTC
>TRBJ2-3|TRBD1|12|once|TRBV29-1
CSVVTGADTQYF
TGCAGCGTCGTAACAGGGGCAGATACGCAGTATTTT
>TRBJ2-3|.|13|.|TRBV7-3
CASSPKGADTQYF
TGTGCCAGCAGCCCCAAGGGCGCAGATACGCAGTATTTT
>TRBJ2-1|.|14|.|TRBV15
CATSRESTGNEQFF
TGTGCCACCAGCAGGGAAAGTACAGGGAATGAGCAGTTCTTC
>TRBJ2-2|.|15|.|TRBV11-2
CASSFGSPSTGELFF
TGTGCCAGCAGCTTTGGTAGCCCGAGCACCGGGGAGCTGTTTTTT
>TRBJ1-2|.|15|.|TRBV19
CASSIVTAANYGYTF
TGTGCCAGTAGTATAGTTACAGCCGCTAACTATGGCTACACCTTC
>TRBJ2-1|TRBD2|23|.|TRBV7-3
CASSLSPGGSGLARIFSYNEQFF
TGTGCCAGCAGCTTAAGCCCCGGGGGGTCGGGACTCGCAAGAATTTTCTCCTACAATGAGCAGTTCTTC
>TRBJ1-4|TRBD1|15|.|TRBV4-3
CASSQGQGYNEKLFF
TGCGCCAGCAGCCAGGGACAGGGGTATAATGAAAAACTGTTTTTT
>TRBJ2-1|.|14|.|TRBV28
CASRPTGSYNEQFF
TGTGCCAGCAGGCCTACAGGGTCCTACAATGAGCAGTTCTTC
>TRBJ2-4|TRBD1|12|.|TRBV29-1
CSARTGINIQYF
TGCAGCGCCCGGACAGGGATCAACATTCAGTACTTC
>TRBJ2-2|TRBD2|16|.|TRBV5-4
CASSLLAGGGTGELFF
TGTGCCAGCAGCTTGTTAGCGGGGGGAGGCACCGGGGAGCTGTTTTTT
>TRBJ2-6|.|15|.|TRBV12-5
CASGLRSSGANVLTF
TGTGCTAGTGGTTTAAGGTCCTCTGGGGCCAACGTCCTGACTTTC
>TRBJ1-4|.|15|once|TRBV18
CASSDQGQGHEKLFF
TGTGCCAGCTCCGACCAGGGCCAGGGACATGAAAAACTGTTTTTT
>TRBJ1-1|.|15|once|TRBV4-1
CASSQEIQWNTEAFF
TGCGCCAGCAGCCAAGAGATACAGTGGAACACTGAAGCTTTCTTT
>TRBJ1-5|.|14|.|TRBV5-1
CASSLGGGDQPQHF
TGCGCCAGCAGCTTGGGGGGGGGCGATCAGCCCCAGCATTTT
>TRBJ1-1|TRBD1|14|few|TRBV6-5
CASIDSGQSTEAFF
TGTGCCAGCATCGACTCGGGACAGTCCACTGAAGCTTTCTTT
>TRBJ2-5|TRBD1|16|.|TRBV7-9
CASSLGDRGDQETQYF
TGTGCCAGCAGCTTAGGGGACAGGGGAGACCAAGAGACCCAGTACTTC
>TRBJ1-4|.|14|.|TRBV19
CAGSRTSQSEKLFF
TGTGCCGGTAGTCGGACAAGTCAGAGTGAAAAACTGTTTTTT
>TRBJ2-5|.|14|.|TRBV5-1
CASSLLGNGETQYF
TGCGCCAGCAGCTTGTTAGGGAATGGCGAGACCCAGTACTTC
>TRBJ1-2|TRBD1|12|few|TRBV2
CASRDRDPGYTF
TGTGCCAGCAGGGACAGGGACCCTGGCTACACCTTC
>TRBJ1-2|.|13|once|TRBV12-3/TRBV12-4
CASSFITTYGYTF
TGTGCCAGCAGTTTTATCACCACCTATGGCTACACCTTC
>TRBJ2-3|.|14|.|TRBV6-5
CASSYSPSTDTQYF
TGTGCCAGCAGTTACTCCCCCAGCACAGATACGCAGTATTTT
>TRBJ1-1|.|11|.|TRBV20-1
CSVPRNTEAFF
TGCAGTGTCCCCAGGAACACTGAAGCTTTCTTT
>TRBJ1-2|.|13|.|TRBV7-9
CASSLGGGYGYTF
TGTGCCAGCAGCCTAGGGGGGGGGTATGGCTACACCTTC
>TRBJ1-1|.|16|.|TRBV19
CASTPVMSRLNTEAFF
TGTGCCAGTACCCCGGTTATGTCACGCCTGAACACTGAAGCTTTCTTT
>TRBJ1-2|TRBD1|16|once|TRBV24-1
CATSDSATGGAYGYTF
TGTGCCACCAGTGATTCCGCGACAGGGGGTGCGTATGGCTACACCTTC
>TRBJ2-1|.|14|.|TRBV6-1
CASSEATGYNEQFF
TGTGCCAGCAGTGAAGCTACAGGCTACAATGAGCAGTTCTTC
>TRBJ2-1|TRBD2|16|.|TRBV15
CATSRGTSGGYNEQFF
TGTGCCACCAGCAGAGGTACTAGCGGGGGCTACAATGAGCAGTTCTTC
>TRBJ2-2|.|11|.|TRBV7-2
CASSSRGELFF
TGTGCCAGCAGCTCCCGCGGGGAGCTGTTTTTT
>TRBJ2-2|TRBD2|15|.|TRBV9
CASSRESGVGGELFF
TGTGCCAGCAGCCGTGAAAGCGGGGTAGGTGGGGAGCTGTTTTTT
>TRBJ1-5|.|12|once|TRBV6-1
CASSEYPIPQHF
TGTGCCAGCAGTGAGTACCCCATTCCCCAGCATTTT
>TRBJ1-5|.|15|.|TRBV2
CASRAPSQGNQPQHF
TGTGCCAGCAGGGCCCCATCGCAGGGCAATCAGCCCCAGCATTTT